The sequence of this T cell receptor (beta chain) was determined in a study of shared clonotypes between healthy human individuals. Original methodology: Owing to the provision of junction-only sequences devoid of quality scores by immunoSEQ, filtering differed. Libraries were prepared by immunoSEQ multiplex PCR; TCRdb keeps only in-frame clonotypes and omits some of them. V and J calls and clone size follow that table, whereas D and trimming were derived from the DNA. Found here are about 1.1 million clones, around three quarters of them singletons; the top ten hold approximately 0.9%. The CDR3 consists of 11 residues. Germline V lookup: CDR1 MNHEY, CDR2 SVGAGI. The V gene lost 5 bases and the J gene lost 11 bases, with 10 bases spanning the gap.

The specimen was memory CD4+ T cells from PBMCs. The subset denotes: CD45RA-negative fraction. The TCR comes from a man younger than 35 in good health. Some clones in this sample may be carry-over from other donors' samples. The chain has TRBV6-5 and TRBJ2-1, with unresolved D. CDR3 residues: CASSGHSKQFF. CDR3 nucleotides: TGTGCCAGCAGTGGTCACTCTAAGCAGTTCTTC.